A single sample is the source of the 9 T cell receptor beta chains below, sequenced in a study of T cells after posttransplantation cyclophosphamide. Busulfan-fludarabine conditioning, marrow transplant, and cyclophosphamide on days +3 and +4 were administered. Method: immunoSEQ multiplex PCR; TCRdb's copy keeps in-frame clones and lacks some. The table records approximately 360 clones, around three quarters of them present only once. Sample: CD8+ T cells sorted from PBMCs, taken after allogeneic stem cell transplant with posttransplant cyclophosphamide. The receptors originated from a female patient aged 45-65 years who received an allogeneic stem cell transplant from a related donor, was CMV-positive, and had no GVHD. The graft donor may account for some of the T cells.

The V and J genes are TRBV6-5 and TRBJ2-1; TRBD2 might be the D (6 bases). The CDR3 contains 14 residues. V lost 8 bases and J 2 bases, leaving 13 bases between the germline ends. Germline V gene lookup returns CDR1 MNHEY and CDR2 SVGAGI. CDR3 sequence (DNA): TGTGCCAGCGGAGGGAGCGGTCCCTACAATGAGCAGTTCTTC. It codes for CASGGSGPYNEQFF.

This clone was found once. As DNA, the CDR3 is TGTGCCAGCAGCGGGTTAGGGGGGGGCACAGATACGCAGTATTTT. Translation gives CASSGLGGGTDTQYF. The chain links TRBV7-6 to TRBJ2-3, with D perhaps matching TRBD2 (7 bases). There are 15 residues in the CDR3. V was clipped by 5 bases and J by 1 base, with 13 bases between them. The germline V gene encodes CDR1 SGHVS and CDR2 FNYEAQ. The entire variable domain, with the rest obtained from reference TRBV7-6 and TRBJ2-3, is as follows: GAGVSQSPRYKVTKRGQDVALRCDPISGHVSLYWYRQALGQGPEFLTYFNYEAQQDKSGLPNDRFSAERPEGSISTLTIQRTEQRDSAMYRCASSGLGGGTDTQYFGPGTRLTVL.

Here the CDR3 DNA reads TGTGCCAGTAGTAGTGGCGAGACAAATCACAAAGGGGCCAACGTCCTGACTTTC. Protein product: CASSSGETNHKGANVLTF. The rearrangement links TRBV19 to TRBJ2-6; D call uncertain. The V and J ends lost 4 bases and 4 bases respectively, with 20 bases between them. Germline V gene data show CDR1 as LNHDA and CDR2 as SQIVND (reference sequence). The CDR3 loop spans 18 amino acids.

The chain links TRBV6-1 to TRBJ2-7, with 8 nucleotides matching TRBD1. With V trimmed by 7 bases and J by 6 bases, 8 bases remained unmatched. From germline, CDR1 is MNHNS and CDR2 SASEGT. This CDR3 has 13 amino acids. The CDR3 DNA follows: TGTGCCAGCACCCAGGGGGCGCCGGGCGAGCAGTACTTC. Translating gives CASTQGAPGEQYF.

This rearrangement joins TRBV4-2 to TRBJ2-5, with D perhaps matching TRBD1 (6 bases). Germline CDR1 and CDR2: LGHNA and YNFKEQ. Trimming took 0 bases from V and 0 from J, leaving 11 bases between them. The CDR3 covers 16 residues. The CDR3 coding sequence is TGTGCCAGCAGCCAAGAGTCCGGGACAAACCAAGAGACCCAGTACTTC. The encoded protein is CASSQESGTNQETQYF.

The chain uses TRBV19 and TRBJ2-1; 11 bases fit TRBD2. The CDR3 covers 13 residues. After removal of 9 bases from V and 10 bases from J, the junction contained 8 bases not matched to a gene. Per the germline V gene, CDR1 is LNHDA and CDR2 is SQIVND (reference sequence). CDR3 sequence (DNA): TGTGCCAGCCTCCTTAGCGGGAGGGGGGAGCAGTTCTTC. Its translation is CASLLSGRGEQFF.

V is TRBV5-1 and J is TRBJ2-5, with a weak D call TRBD2 (7 bases). The germline gives CDR1 SGHRS, CDR2 YFSETQ. This CDR3 region has 15 residues. The germline V and J ends were trimmed by 2 bases and 1 base, with 12 bases remaining between them. The CDR3 DNA reads TGCGCCAGCAGCTTCGACGGGGGGCGCCAAGAGACCCAGTACTTC. Residues: CASSFDGGRQETQYF.

This clone was found a few times. The chain uses TRBV2 and TRBJ2-4; TRBD2 matches 9 bases. Germline CDR1 SNHLY, CDR2 FYNNEI. This CDR3 has 18 amino acids. V was clipped by 6 bases and J by 0 bases; unmatched bases: 12. CDR3 residues: CASRVVSGGSLAKNIQYF. CDR3 sequence (DNA): TGTGCCAGCAGGGTCGTTAGCGGGGGTTCCTTAGCCAAAAACATTCAGTACTTC.

The chain carries TRBV10-2 and TRBJ1-2; possibly TRBD1 for D (5 bases). The germline V and J ends were trimmed by 7 bases and 4 bases, with 13 bases remaining between them. Germline values: CDR1 WSHSY, CDR2 SAAADI. The CDR3 sequence is 13 residues long. The CDR3 DNA sequence: TGCGCCAGCACCTACTCCGACAGCTATGGCTACACCTTC. Translation: CASTYSDSYGYTF.